Below, one TCR beta chain is given with its context. Antigen specificity is unknown. CDR3 length equals 16 residues. V shed 3 bases, J shed 3 bases, and the junction held 11 bases outside the gene matches. Germline lookup yields CDR1 SGHNT and CDR2 YYREEE (reference sequence). TCRdb's copy holds only in-frame clones and misses some; the assay was immunoSEQ multiplex PCR. The sample records approximately 1.5 million clones, about 98% being singletons. These data come from a study of shared clonotypes between healthy human individuals. Overall study results and limits: Apart from blood, nothing was sampled; tissue repertoires likely differ. The naive CD4 repertoires of four donors were compared, and 5% to 6.5% of clonotypes were shared.

V usage is TRBV5-4 and J usage is TRBJ2-7, with 8 bases lining up with TRBD1. The TCR originated in a man aged 25 to 40 in good health. The sequencing input was naive CD4+ T cells sorted from blood. Regarding subset: CD45RA+ positively selected. The CDR3 DNA reads TGTGCCAGCAGCTCTCGAACAGGGGGTCGAGTCTACGAGCAGTACTTC. Encoded protein: CASSSRTGGRVYEQYF.